What follows describes a single T cell receptor (beta chain). The antigen is undetermined. This cohort consisted of healthy bone marrow donors. 60 Vbeta and 13 Jbeta primers were used in PCR. The data were produced by immunoSEQ multiplex PCR, yet TCRdb's version contains in-frame clones alone and is incomplete. The profile shows approximately 130,000 clones, 75% to 90% of them singletons. These data belong to a study of cytomegalovirus exposure and HLA in healthy donors. CDR3 length: 12 amino acids. Germline values: CDR1 SNHLY, CDR2 FYNNEI. The germline V and J ends were trimmed by 7 bases and 2 bases, with 9 bases remaining between them. Study-wide findings and caveats: TCR beta V- and J-gene trimming was later associated with a missense DCLRE1C variant.

This receptor was taken from a woman aged 25 to 39 in good health and CMV-seropositive. The chain has TRBV2 and TRBJ2-7; TRBD1 is a possible D gene (5 bases). The sequencing input was PBMCs. CDR3 nucleotide sequence: TGTGCCAGCACCGCCAGGGCCTACGAGCAGTACTTC. Encoded protein: CASTARAYEQYF.